The entry that follows covers one T cell receptor (beta chain) sequence. This specimen belongs to a study of T cells in Graves' hyperthyroidism and ophthalmopathy. The length of the CDR3 is 16 residues. V trimming: 8 bases; J trimming: 2 bases; junction bases outside the gene matches: 17. The germline V gene encodes CDR1 SQVTM and CDR2 ANQGSEA. Patients having uncontrolled infection, another autoimmune disease, pregnancy or lactation were not included. PBMCs came from more than 9.5 ml fresh peripheral blood. RNA transcripts gave rise to amplified TCR beta CDR3 regions. HTBI primers drove first-round RT-PCR of the TCR CDR3. TCRdb reprocessed the multiplex PCR reads via MiXCR and lists one record per CDR3 protein. The sample contains hundreds of thousands of distinct CDR3 sequences, 35% to 40% of which appear only once.

This receptor was taken from a man in his late teens or twenties with Graves' hyperthyroidism. The sample consisted of blood. The chain recombines TRBV29-1 with TRBJ1-1; 7 bases align to TRBD1. DNA for the CDR3: TGCAGCCAAAGGAGCGGAGAACAGGGGACAAACACTGAAGCTTTCTTT. Its translation is CSQRSGEQGTNTEAFF.